This T cell receptor beta chain was found in a study of T cell responses to AZD1222 COVID-19 vaccine. TCRdb's copy holds only in-frame clones and misses some; the assay was immunoSEQ multiplex PCR. The table records about 110,000 clones, around 90% of them present only once. The CDR3 sequence is 16 residues long. Germline V gene data show CDR1 as SGHTA and CDR2 as FQGNSA. V gave up 5 bases and J gave up 3 bases, with 19 bases separating them. General observations from the study: Clonal diversity may have been underestimated, and the donors were mostly white British, with more females than males. Distributed over spike, vaccine-associated CD4 TCRs predominated at 160-218 and 743-854. Epitopes outside B.1.351 and B.1.1.7 mutated regions reportedly drew nearly half of spike TCRs.

Of note for this clone: What it binds is unknown.

The specimen was peripheral blood, collected on day 0 of AZD1222 vaccination. The chain has TRBV7-2 and TRBJ1-2; unclear D gene. The origin of this receptor is an adult in good health. For the CDR3, the DNA is TGTGCCAGCAGCGAACTAGCCCTTCGGCGCGACTATGGCTACACCTTC. This gives the protein CASSELALRRDYGYTF.